This TCR beta chain originates from a study of cytomegalovirus exposure and HLA in healthy donors. Overall study: Of a few hundred genotyped donors, roughly 81% grouped in the Caucasian-associated ancestry cluster.

The PCR ran on 60 Vbeta and 13 Jbeta primers. Sequenced by immunoSEQ multiplex PCR; TCRdb stores in-frame clones only, minus some. The sample includes more than 85,000 clones, 84% of them seen just once. Regarding the study as a whole: As a later analysis showed, several of the most significant clusters appeared to be linked to common viral pathogens. Rare TCR sequences dominated, though some public TCRs recurred in many donors. A likely sequencing artifact accounted for one observed cluster of highly shared sequence variants.

CDR3 size: 15 residues. Germline V gene data show CDR1 as MNHEY and CDR2 as SVGAGI. V was trimmed by 5 bases and J by 2 bases, leaving 13 bases between them. Remarks on this clone: Its antigen is not identified.

The V call is TRBV6-5, the J call TRBJ1-3, with D possibly matching TRBD1 (5 bases). This sequence originates from a young woman in good health and CMV-seronegative. Sequenced input: PBMCs. The chain's CDR3 is CASSTSPGTGNTIYF. Written as DNA, the CDR3 is TGTGCCAGCAGTACGAGCCCAGGGACTGGAAACACCATATATTTT.